In its sample, the clone carrying this T cell receptor beta chain was seen a few times. Trimming removed 5 bases at V and 1 base at J, with 12 bases between. CDR1 SNHLY and CDR2 FYNNEI come from the germline V gene. The CDR3 spans 14 residues. TCRdb re-called the RT-PCR reads with MiXCR, one entry per CDR3 protein. The sample shows some 190,000 distinct CDR3 sequences, under 15% of them seen only once. The sample is drawn from a study of response to subunit inactivated influenza vaccine. This receptor was obtained from a man in his fifties or sixties who received an inactivated influenza vaccine. V usage is TRBV2 and J usage is TRBJ2-7; either TRBD1 or TRBD2 may fit D (5 bases each). Sample: CD8+ T cells sorted from PBMCs, taken roughly 5 days after vaccination. The CDR3 DNA follows: TGTGCCAGCAGTAACCGGGACCGGTCCTACGAGCAGTACTTC. It translates to CASSNRDRSYEQYF.